These T cell receptor beta chains were read from a single sample in a study of CD8 T cells in Susac syndrome. Each CDR3 protein gets one entry after TCRdb re-called the immunoSEQ multiplex PCR reads with MiXCR. Here the sample spans around 200,000 distinct CDR3 sequences, roughly 92% being singletons. Specimen: CD8+ T cells from PBMCs. These receptor sequences come from a human donor with multiple sclerosis. Both conserved end residues are part of each CDR3. Each record gives: V gene, J gene, clone size, D gene, CDR3 protein, CDR3 DNA. The D gene is left open where the match is weak. For some rows the clone size is stated as once, few or many, or as a class when expanded; others skip it.

>TRBV12-3/TRBV12-4|TRBJ1-1|.|.
CASYPNRGVPEAFF
TGTGCCAGCTATCCGAACCGGGGGGTGCCTGAAGCTTTCTTT
>TRBV4-3|TRBJ1-1|.|.
CASSQSPSGNTEAFF
TGCGCCAGCAGCCAATCCCCCTCGGGGAACACTGAAGCTTTCTTT
>TRBV6-6|TRBJ2-2|.|TRBD1
CASSYLQGGPGELFF
TGTGCCAGCAGTTATCTACAGGGGGGTCCCGGGGAGCTGTTTTTT
>TRBV28|TRBJ2-5|.|TRBD1
CASSLPGQGWETQYF
TGTGCCAGCAGTTTACCGGGACAGGGGTGGGAGACCCAGTACTTC
>TRBV4-3|TRBJ2-2|.|.
CASRAQPRTASWANTGELFF
TGCGCCAGCAGGGCCCAACCCAGGACAGCGAGTTGGGCAAACACCGGGGAGCTGTTTTTT
>TRBV11-2|TRBJ2-7|once|.
CASSFGVGQTYYEQYF
TGTGCCAGCAGCTTCGGGGTGGGACAAACCTACTACGAGCAGTACTTC
>TRBV5-1|TRBJ1-1|.|.
CASSLEGIWTEAFF
TGCGCCAGCAGCTTGGAGGGAATTTGGACTGAAGCTTTCTTT
>TRBV3-1|TRBJ2-1|.|TRBD2
CASSQALAGYNEQFF
TGTGCCAGCAGCCAAGCTCTAGCGGGGTACAATGAGCAGTTCTTC
>TRBV20-1|TRBJ2-2|.|TRBD1
CSARNRGQFGELFF
TGCAGTGCAAGGAACAGGGGGCAGTTCGGGGAGCTGTTTTTT
>TRBV9|TRBJ1-1|.|TRBD1
CASSGDQDRAAKAFF
TGTGCCAGCAGCGGAGATCAGGACAGGGCGGCCAAAGCTTTCTTT
>TRBV29-1|TRBJ1-1|.|.
CSVVGSRGTEAFF
TGCAGCGTTGTGGGTAGTAGAGGTACTGAAGCTTTCTTT
>TRBV27|TRBJ2-3|once|TRBD2
CASSSTSGPTDTQYF
TGTGCCAGCAGTTCCACTAGCGGACCCACAGATACGCAGTATTTT
>TRBV28|TRBJ1-2|.|.
CASSDQALYTF
TGTGCCAGCAGCGATCAGGCTCTCTACACCTTC
>TRBV20-1|TRBJ1-5|.|.
CSARDGGGDQPQHF
TGCAGTGCTAGAGATGGGGGTGGTGATCAGCCCCAGCATTTT
>TRBV6-5|TRBJ2-1|.|TRBD1
CASSYGQGNRNEQFF
TGTGCCAGCAGTTACGGACAGGGTAATCGGAATGAGCAGTTCTTC
>TRBV15|TRBJ2-3|.|.
CATSGGNPDTQYF
TGTGCCACCAGCGGGGGGAACCCAGATACGCAGTATTTT
>TRBV2|TRBJ2-7|.|TRBD2
CASSSGGDLTYEQYF
TGTGCCAGCAGTAGCGGGGGGGACCTTACCTACGAGCAGTACTTC
>TRBV7-9|TRBJ2-7|.|.
CASSLVIGVSEQYF
TGTGCCAGCAGCTTAGTAATCGGAGTTAGCGAGCAGTACTTC
>TRBV7-6|TRBJ2-3|.|TRBD2
CASTSGFTGGDTQYF
TGTGCCAGCACCTCGGGGTTTACGGGAGGAGATACGCAGTATTTT
>TRBV9|TRBJ1-1|once|.
CASSVVEGLAEAFF
TGTGCCAGCAGCGTAGTAGAGGGCTTGGCTGAAGCTTTCTTT
>TRBV18|TRBJ2-1|.|.
CASSPPVGDNEQFF
TGTGCCAGCTCACCACCGGTGGGAGACAATGAGCAGTTCTTC
>TRBV12-5|TRBJ1-1|.|TRBD1
CASAPTGVDLLNTEAFF
TGTGCTAGTGCCCCCACAGGGGTCGACCTTCTGAACACTGAAGCTTTCTTT
>TRBV13|TRBJ2-4|.|.
CASGVSRGRDIQYF
TGTGCCAGCGGGGTCTCCCGGGGGCGGGACATTCAGTACTTC
>TRBV6-5|TRBJ2-5|.|.
CASSYYASSPVKETQYF
TGTGCCAGCAGTTACTACGCTAGCAGCCCCGTCAAAGAGACCCAGTACTTC
>TRBV19|TRBJ1-1|once|.
CASSPGRLGTEAFF
TGTGCCAGTAGTCCGGGGCGCTTGGGCACTGAAGCTTTCTTT
>TRBV3-1|TRBJ2-5|.|.
CASSQDKGRETQYF
TGTGCCAGCAGCCAAGATAAGGGCCGAGAGACCCAGTACTTC
>TRBV28|TRBJ2-5|.|.
CASSLFPTGQETQYF
TGTGCCAGCAGTTTATTCCCCACGGGACAAGAGACCCAGTACTTC
>TRBV12-3/TRBV12-4|TRBJ2-7|few|TRBD1
CASRAPGTGVEEQYF
TGTGCCAGTAGGGCTCCGGGGACAGGAGTCGAGGAGCAGTACTTC
>TRBV30|TRBJ1-2|.|.
CAWERGGSYGYTF
TGTGCCTGGGAAAGAGGGGGATCCTATGGCTACACCTTC